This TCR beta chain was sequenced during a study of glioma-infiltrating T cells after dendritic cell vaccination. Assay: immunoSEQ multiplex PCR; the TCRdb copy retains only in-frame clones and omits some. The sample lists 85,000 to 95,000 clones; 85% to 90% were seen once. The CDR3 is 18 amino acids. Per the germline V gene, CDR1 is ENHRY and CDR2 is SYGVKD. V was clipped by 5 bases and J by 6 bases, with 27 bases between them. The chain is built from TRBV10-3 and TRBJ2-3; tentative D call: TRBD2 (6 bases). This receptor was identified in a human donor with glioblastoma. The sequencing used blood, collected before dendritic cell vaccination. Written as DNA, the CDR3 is TGTGCCATCAGTCCCCATGCGACTAGGGGCCCTTTTAGGGATACGCAGTATTTT. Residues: CAISPHATRGPFRDTQYF.